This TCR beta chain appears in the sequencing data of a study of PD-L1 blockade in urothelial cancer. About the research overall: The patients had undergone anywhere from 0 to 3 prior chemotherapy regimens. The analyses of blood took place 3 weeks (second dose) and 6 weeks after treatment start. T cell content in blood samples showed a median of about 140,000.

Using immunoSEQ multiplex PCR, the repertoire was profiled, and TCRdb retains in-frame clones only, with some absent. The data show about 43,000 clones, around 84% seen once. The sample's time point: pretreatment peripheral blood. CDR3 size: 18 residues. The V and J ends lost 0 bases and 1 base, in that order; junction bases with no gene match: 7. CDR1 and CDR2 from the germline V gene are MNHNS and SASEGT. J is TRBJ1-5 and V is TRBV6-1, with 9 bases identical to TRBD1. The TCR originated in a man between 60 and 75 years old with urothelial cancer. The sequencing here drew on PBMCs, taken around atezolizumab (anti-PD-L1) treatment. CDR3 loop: CASSEAGTGRRSNQPQHF. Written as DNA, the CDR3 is TGTGCCAGCAGTGAAGCGGGGACAGGGCGGAGGAGCAATCAGCCCCAGCATTTT.